The 27 T cell receptor beta chains presented below share a single source sample, sequenced in a study of regulatory T cells in long-lasting Graves disease. According to the study, TCR beta libraries were built with iRepertoire HTBI primers and CDR3-region Arm-PCR. TCRdb recomputed calls from the multiplex PCR reads with MiXCR, one row per CDR3 protein. The sample holds roughly 360,000 distinct CDR3 sequences; roughly 25% are singletons and the top ten take under 35%. The time point was: persistent/refractory GD, antithyroid drugs over 5 years with positive TRAb. Following extraction of RNA from PBMCs, that RNA was used to make the TCR library. This specimen consisted of peripheral blood mononuclear cells (PBMCs), obtained when the disease was refractory, from a patient treated with antithyroid drugs. These receptor sequences come from a woman aged 40-49 years with Graves disease.

The V call is TRBV2, the J call TRBJ2-3; possible D gene TRBD2, 6 bases. The CDR3 consists of 15 residues. Germline V lookup: CDR1 SNHLY, CDR2 FYNNEI. Trimming pared 3 bases from V and 4 bases from J, leaving 14 bases between. The CDR3: CASSDGDLRSDTQYF. CDR3 nucleotide sequence: TGTGCCAGCAGTGATGGGGACTTGAGATCAGATACGCAGTATTTT. Full variable domain (missing parts from reference TRBV2 and TRBJ2-3): EPEVTQTPSHQVTQMGQEVILRCVPISNHLYFYWYRQILGQKVEFLVSFYNNEISEKSEIFDDQFSVERPDGSNFTLKIRSTKLEDSAMYFCASSDGDLRSDTQYFGPGTRLTVL.

The chain uses TRBV10-3 and TRBJ2-7, with 9 nucleotides matching TRBD2. CDR3 size: 15 residues. Trimming at V came to 3 bases and at J to 4 bases, leaving 7 bases not matched to a gene. Per the germline V gene, CDR1 is ENHRY and CDR2 is SYGVKD. CDR3 loop: CAISDSASGTYEQYF. CDR3 bases: TGTGCCATCAGTGATTCGGCTAGCGGGACTTACGAGCAGTACTTC.

In its sample, this clonotype was seen a few times. The chain recombines TRBV12-3 or TRBV12-4 with TRBJ1-5; D possibly corresponds to TRBD1 (5 bases). CDR3 length: 13 amino acids. Trimming stripped 6 bases from V and 7 bases from J, with 13 bases between. The CDR3 sequence: CASSLTRGQPQHF. DNA for the CDR3: TGTGCCAGCAGCCTAACCCGGGGGCAGCCCCAGCATTTT.

The rearrangement links TRBV5-5 to TRBJ2-7; possibly TRBD1 for D (5 bases). The germline CDR1 and CDR2 sequences are SGHKS and YYEKEE (reference sequence). Trimming pared 0 bases from V and 6 bases from J, leaving 10 bases between. The CDR3 extends over 13 amino acids. This CDR3 reads CASSLGIGVEQYF. CDR3 in DNA: TGTGCCAGCAGCTTGGGGATAGGGGTCGAGCAGTACTTC.

This clonotype has just a few counts. V usage is TRBV2 and J usage is TRBJ1-3, with unresolved D. The CDR3 has 18 residues. Trimming stripped 5 bases from V and 0 bases from J, with 20 bases between. The germline CDR1 and CDR2 sequences are SNHLY and FYNNEI. The CDR3 reads CASSPRRERKTSGNTIYF. CDR3 DNA sequence: TGTGCCAGCAGTCCCCGGCGGGAACGAAAGACCTCTGGAAACACCATATATTTT.

This clonotype was seen many times. The chain joins TRBV29-1 to TRBJ2-7; D gene uncertain. CDR3 size: 11 residues. CDR1 is SQVTM, CDR2 ANQGSEA, per germline. Trimming left V 6 bases short and J 3 bases short, with 9 bases between. In DNA, the CDR3 is TGCAGCGTGAGCTGGGACTACGAGCAGTACTTC. This gives the protein CSVSWDYEQYF.

This chain links TRBV15 with TRBJ1-3; D gene unclear. V was cut by 1 base and J by 7 bases, with 20 bases left in between. The CDR3 has 17 residues. Germline V CDR1 and CDR2: LNHNV, YYDKDF (reference sequence). CDR3 residues: CATSRGAPGQPGNTIYF. CDR3 coding DNA: TGTGCCACCAGCAGAGGAGCCCCTGGTCAGCCCGGTAACACCATATATTTT.

This clonotype was counted a few times. The chain uses TRBV28 and TRBJ1-3, with D tentatively TRBD1 (6 bases). V lost 6 bases and J 2 bases, leaving 17 bases between the germline ends. Per the germline V gene, CDR1 is MDHEN and CDR2 is SYDVKM. The CDR3 has 16 residues. The CDR3 DNA reads as TGTGCCAGCAGATCCCAGGGGTCTGAAACTGGAAACACCATATATTTT. This codes for CASRSQGSETGNTIYF.

In this sample, this clonotype turned up many times. The chain couples TRBV28 to TRBJ1-6, with TRBD1 matching over 7 bases. This CDR3 has 14 residues. Trimming removed 5 bases from V and 4 bases from J; junction bases left unmatched: 2. The germline gives CDR1 MDHEN, CDR2 SYDVKM. In DNA, the CDR3 is TGTGCCAGCAGTCGGGACAGTTATAATTCACCCCTCCACTTT. This codes for CASSRDSYNSPLHF.

This clonotype was seen ten or more times. The chain joins TRBV25-1 to TRBJ1-1, with D possibly TRBD1 on 6 matching bases. V shed 10 bases and J shed 4 bases, with 22 bases lying between them. Germline-derived CDR1 and CDR2 are MGHDK and SYGVNS. The CDR3 totals 15 residues. The chain's CDR3 is CATTGQTRWGTEAFF. The CDR3 DNA follows: TGTGCCACCACAGGACAGACAAGATGGGGCACTGAAGCTTTCTTT. The full variable domain, completed using reference TRBV25-1 and TRBJ1-1, is EADIYQTPRYLVIGTGKKITLECSQTMGHDKMYWYQQDPGMELHLIHYSYGVNSTEKGDLSSESTVSRIRTEHFPLTLESARPSHTSQYLCATTGQTRWGTEAFFGQGTRLTVV.

This clonotype was seen ten or more times. This sequence joins TRBV28 and TRBJ2-7, with 12 bases matching TRBD1. With 10 bases clipped from V and 12 bases from J, the junction kept 13 bases outside the gene matches. This CDR3 has 13 amino acids. Per germline, CDR1 MDHEN and CDR2 SYDVKM. The DNA of the CDR3 is TGTGCCACCTACCCGGGACAGGGGGCCCCAGGGTACTTC. Its translation: CATYPGQGAPGYF.

This clonotype was counted a few times. The chain uses TRBV20-1 and TRBJ1-3; no clear D gene. Germline V gene sequence: CDR1 DFQATT, CDR2 SNEGSKA (reference sequence). V was pared by 6 bases and J by 3 bases, with 9 bases between. This CDR3 contains 12 residues. CDR3 sequence (DNA): TGCAGTGCCCCTCTCCTTGGAAACACCATATATTTT. This sequence encodes CSAPLLGNTIYF.

This clonotype has a handful of counts. The V and J genes are TRBV5-8 and TRBJ2-7; 7 nucleotides agree with TRBD1. The germline V gene encodes CDR1 SGHTS and CDR2 YDEGEE. With 3 bases clipped from V and 6 bases from J, the junction kept 6 bases outside the gene matches. The CDR3 has 13 residues. The CDR3 region has the DNA TGTGCCAGCAGCTCCGACAGGGTAGGCGAGCAGTACTTC. It specifies CASSSDRVGEQYF.

The chain joins TRBV20-1 to TRBJ2-1; 9 bases map to TRBD2. The CDR3 is 14 residues long. Germline values: CDR1 DFQATT, CDR2 SNEGSKA (reference sequence). J lost 8 bases, V lost 6 bases, and 11 bases had no gene match. In nucleotides, the CDR3 is TGCAGTGCCGTTGGGGCTAGCGGGATCCATGAGCAGTTCTTC. As protein: CSAVGASGIHEQFF.

The table lists this clonotype with many counts. The gene calls are TRBV2 and TRBJ2-7; the D gene is possibly TRBD2 (6 bases). This CDR3 comprises 14 residues. Germline-derived CDR1 and CDR2 are SNHLY and FYNNEI. V lost 6 bases and J lost 2, with 14 bases in between. The CDR3 DNA reads TGTGCCAGCAGGGGTTCTAGCGCAACCTACGAGCAGTACTTC. Protein sequence: CASRGSSATYEQYF.

The chain employs TRBV30 and TRBJ1-5, with D maybe TRBD1 (6 bases). The germline V gene has CDR1 GTSNPN and CDR2 SVGIG (reference sequence). V lost 2 bases and J 6 bases, leaving 14 bases between the germline ends. The CDR3 length is 14 residues. The CDR3 here is CAWSHFRGGQPQHF. The CDR3 nucleotides are TGTGCCTGGAGTCACTTCAGGGGAGGTCAGCCCCAGCATTTT.

The V gene is TRBV27, the J gene TRBJ2-1; TRBD1 is a possible D gene (6 bases). V was cut by 10 bases and J by 10 bases, with 26 bases left in between. Germline CDR1 is MNHEY and CDR2 is SMNVEV (reference sequence). The CDR3 has 15 residues. In nucleotides, the CDR3 is TGTGCCACTCGATCTGTACAGGGATCGGGAAAAGAGCAGTTCTTC. This translates into CATRSVQGSGKEQFF.

This clonotype has a count of ten or more. The rearrangement joins TRBV5-5 to TRBJ2-7, with D perhaps TRBD1 (5 bases). CDR1 is SGHKS and CDR2 is YYEKEE in the germline V gene (reference sequence). CDR3 length: 13 residues. Deletions cut 4 bases from V and 6 bases from J, with 14 bases between. CDR3 sequence: CASSIRQFVEQYF. Written as DNA, the CDR3 is TGTGCCAGCAGCATACGACAGTTTGTCGAGCAGTACTTC.

In this sample, this clonotype turned up many times. This chain connects TRBV5-1 to TRBJ1-1; TRBD1 might be the D (5 bases). CDR3 length: 15 residues. Trimming stripped 1 base from V and 1 base from J, with 11 bases between. Germline-derived CDR1 and CDR2 are SGHRS and YFSETQ. The CDR3 DNA is TGCGCCAGCAGCTTGCGGGGGACCCAGAACACTGAAGCTTTCTTT. It is translated as CASSLRGTQNTEAFF.

The rearrangement joins TRBV7-2 to TRBJ2-2, with 9 bases fitting TRBD2. J lost 5 bases, V lost 5 bases, and 15 bases had no gene match. This CDR3 is 18 amino acids long. In germline, CDR1 is SGHTA, CDR2 FQGNSA. The CDR3 protein is CASSQLKASGILTGELFF. In DNA, the CDR3 is TGTGCCAGCAGCCAATTAAAGGCTAGCGGGATCCTTACCGGGGAGCTGTTTTTT.

Note on this clonotype: With a much larger clone just one base away, this may be a read error. V is TRBV6-2 or TRBV6-3 and J is TRBJ2-5, with 10 bases aligning to TRBD1. After removal of 6 bases from V and 5 bases from J, the junction contained 12 bases not matched to a gene. Germline V gene sequence: CDR1 MNHEY, CDR2 SVGEGT. The CDR3 has 16 amino acids. This CDR3 is CASSDRDRGLDETQYF. DNA of the CDR3: TGTGCCAGCAGCGATAGGGACAGGGGCCTTGATGAGACCCAGTACTTC.

In this sample, this clonotype turned up many times. The CDR3 here is CASRNSGESGEQYF. As DNA, the CDR3 is TGCGCCAGCAGGAATAGCGGAGAATCGGGCGAGCAGTACTTC. This chain links TRBV10-2 with TRBJ2-7, with D possibly TRBD2 on 6 matching bases. Germline V CDR1 and CDR2: WSHSY, SAAADI. The V and J ends lost 6 bases and 6 bases respectively, with 18 bases between them. The CDR3 totals 14 residues.

This clonotype was observed a handful of times. The rearrangement links TRBV28 to TRBJ2-3; no firm D call. The CDR3 is made up of 13 amino acids. Trimming stripped 4 bases from V and 0 bases from J, with 5 bases between. The germline V gene has CDR1 MDHEN and CDR2 SYDVKM. As DNA, the CDR3 is TGTGCCAGCAGTTCCCCTAGCACAGATACGCAGTATTTT. Its translation: CASSSPSTDTQYF.

This clonotype was observed many times. The rearrangement joins TRBV24-1 to TRBJ2-5; D is possibly TRBD1 (5 bases). Trimming took off 9 bases at V and 2 bases at J, with 12 bases between the two ends. Germline CDR1 reads KGHDR; CDR2 reads SFDVKD. The CDR3 runs to 13 residues. CDR3 in amino acids: CATEGQSQETQYF. In DNA, the CDR3 is TGTGCCACCGAAGGACAATCTCAAGAGACCCAGTACTTC.

This clonotype was counted ten times or more. The rearrangement links TRBV29-1 to TRBJ2-5; 7 bases match TRBD1. Unmatched junction bases numbered 6, after V lost 2 bases and J lost 0 bases. The CDR3 has 15 residues. The germline V gene has CDR1 SQVTM and CDR2 ANQGSEA. CDR3 sequence reads: CSVENRGRYQETQYF. DNA for the CDR3: TGCAGCGTTGAAAACAGGGGTCGTTACCAAGAGACCCAGTACTTC. Supplemented by reference TRBV29-1 and TRBJ2-5, the full variable domain reads SAVISQKPSRDICQRGTSLTIQCQVDSQVTMMFWYRQQPGQSLTLIATANQGSEATYESGFVIDKFPISRPNLTFSTLTVSNMSPEDSSIYLCSVENRGRYQETQYFGPGTRLLVL.

This sequence joins TRBV30 and TRBJ1-1; TRBD1 aligns across 8 bases. CDR1 and CDR2 from the germline V gene are GTSNPN and SVGIG (reference sequence). The CDR3 sequence is 12 residues long. With V trimmed by 3 bases and J by 5 bases, 2 bases remained unmatched. The CDR3 nucleotides are TGTGCCTGGAGGACAGGGGTGACTGAAGCTTTCTTT. As protein: CAWRTGVTEAFF.

The V gene is TRBV10-2, the J gene TRBJ2-3; 7 bases line up with TRBD1. This CDR3 spans 13 amino acids. With 10 bases clipped from V and 0 bases from J, the junction kept 4 bases outside the gene matches. Per germline, CDR1 WSHSY and CDR2 SAAADI. CDR3 loop: CATKGASTDTQYF. The CDR3 nucleotides are TGCGCCACAAAGGGGGCTAGCACAGATACGCAGTATTTT.